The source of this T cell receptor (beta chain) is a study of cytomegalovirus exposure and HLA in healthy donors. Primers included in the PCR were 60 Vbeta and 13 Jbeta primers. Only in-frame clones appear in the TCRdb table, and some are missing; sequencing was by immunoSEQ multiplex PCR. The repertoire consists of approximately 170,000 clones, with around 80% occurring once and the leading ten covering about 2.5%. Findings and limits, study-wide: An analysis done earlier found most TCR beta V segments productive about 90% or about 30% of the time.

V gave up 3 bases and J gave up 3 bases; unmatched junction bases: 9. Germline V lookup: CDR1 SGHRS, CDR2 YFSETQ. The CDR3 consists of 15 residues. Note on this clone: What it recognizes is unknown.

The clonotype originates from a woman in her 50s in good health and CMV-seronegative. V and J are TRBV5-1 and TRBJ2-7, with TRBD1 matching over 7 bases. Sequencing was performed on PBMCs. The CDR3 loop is CASSSGDRADYEQYF. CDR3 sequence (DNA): TGCGCCAGCAGCTCAGGAGACAGGGCAGACTACGAGCAGTACTTC. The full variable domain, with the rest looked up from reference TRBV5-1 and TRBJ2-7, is KAGVTQTPRYLIKTRGQQVTLSCSPISGHRSVSWYQQTPGQGLQFLFEYFSETQRNKGNFPGRFSGRQFSNSRSEMNVSTLELGDSALYLCASSSGDRADYEQYFGPGTRLTVT.